This TCR beta chain derives from a study of T-cell memory formation after mild COVID-19. Across the whole study: Clustering of TCRs was largely donor specific.

Study conclusions and caveats: The finding that pre-infection memory included some responding clones suggested that cross-reactive memory joined. Clones that contracted clustered mainly in CM and EM if CD4+ and in EMRA if CD8+.

As concerns this clonotype: Its antigen is undetermined.

The germline V and J ends were trimmed by 0 bases and 4 bases, with 5 bases remaining between them. The CDR3 covers 13 residues. Per the germline V gene, CDR1 is ENHRY and CDR2 is SYGVKD. MiXCR, run by TCRdb on the 5' RACE reads, gives a single entry per CDR3 protein. The repertoire consists of 50,000 to 75,000 distinct CDR3 sequences, with 9.3% occurring once and the leading ten covering around 1.1%. This sequence was found in a man aged 18 to 35 who had mild COVID-19 (a few samples of this study predate the infection). Cell type and time point are not known. The sequenced sample was PBMCs or a T cell subset sorted from them (not recorded which). The J gene is TRBJ2-3, the V gene TRBV10-3; tentatively, D is TRBD2 (5 bases). The CDR3 here is CAISESRADTQYF. CDR3 DNA: TGTGCCATCAGTGAGTCGAGGGCAGATACGCAGTATTTT.